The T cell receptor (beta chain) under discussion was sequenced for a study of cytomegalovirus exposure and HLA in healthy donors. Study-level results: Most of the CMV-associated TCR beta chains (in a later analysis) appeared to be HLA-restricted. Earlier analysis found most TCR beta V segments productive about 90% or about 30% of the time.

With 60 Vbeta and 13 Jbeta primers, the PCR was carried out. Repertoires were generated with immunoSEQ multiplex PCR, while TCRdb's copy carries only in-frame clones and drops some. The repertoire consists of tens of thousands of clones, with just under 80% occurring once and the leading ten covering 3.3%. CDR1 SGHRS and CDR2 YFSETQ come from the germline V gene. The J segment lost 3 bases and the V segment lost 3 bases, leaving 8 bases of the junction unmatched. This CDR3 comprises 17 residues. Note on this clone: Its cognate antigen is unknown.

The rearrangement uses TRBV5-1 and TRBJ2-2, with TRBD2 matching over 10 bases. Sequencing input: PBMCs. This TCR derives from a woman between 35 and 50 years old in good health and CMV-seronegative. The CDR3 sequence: CASSSGGAGGYTGELFF. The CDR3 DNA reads TGCGCCAGCAGCTCCGGGGGAGCGGGAGGGTACACCGGGGAGCTGTTTTTT.